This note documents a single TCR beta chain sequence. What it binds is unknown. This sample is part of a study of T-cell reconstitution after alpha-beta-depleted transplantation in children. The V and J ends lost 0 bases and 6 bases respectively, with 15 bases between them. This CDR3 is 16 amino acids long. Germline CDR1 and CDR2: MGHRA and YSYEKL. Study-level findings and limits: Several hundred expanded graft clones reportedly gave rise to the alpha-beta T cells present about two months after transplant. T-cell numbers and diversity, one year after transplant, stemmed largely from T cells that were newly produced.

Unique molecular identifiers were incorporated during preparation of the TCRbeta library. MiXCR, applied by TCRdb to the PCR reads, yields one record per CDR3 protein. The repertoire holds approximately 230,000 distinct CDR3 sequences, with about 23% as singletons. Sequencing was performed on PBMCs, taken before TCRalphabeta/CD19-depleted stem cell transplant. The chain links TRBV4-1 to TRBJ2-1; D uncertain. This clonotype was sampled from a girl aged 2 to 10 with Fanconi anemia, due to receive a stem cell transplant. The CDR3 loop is CASSQETAFRANEQFF. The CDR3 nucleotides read TGCGCCAGCAGCCAAGAGACTGCCTTCCGGGCCAATGAGCAGTTCTTC.